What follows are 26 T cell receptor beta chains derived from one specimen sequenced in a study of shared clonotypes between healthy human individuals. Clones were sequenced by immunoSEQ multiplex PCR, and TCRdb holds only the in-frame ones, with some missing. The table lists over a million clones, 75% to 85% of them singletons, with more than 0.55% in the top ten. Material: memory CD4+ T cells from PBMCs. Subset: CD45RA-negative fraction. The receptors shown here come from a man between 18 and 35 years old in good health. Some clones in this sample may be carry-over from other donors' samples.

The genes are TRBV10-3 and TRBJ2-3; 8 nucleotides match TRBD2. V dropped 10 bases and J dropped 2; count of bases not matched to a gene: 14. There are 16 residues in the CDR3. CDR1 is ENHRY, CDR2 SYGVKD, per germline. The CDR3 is CATRMWAGGLTDTQYF. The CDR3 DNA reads TGTGCCACACGAATGTGGGCGGGAGGACTCACAGATACGCAGTATTTT.

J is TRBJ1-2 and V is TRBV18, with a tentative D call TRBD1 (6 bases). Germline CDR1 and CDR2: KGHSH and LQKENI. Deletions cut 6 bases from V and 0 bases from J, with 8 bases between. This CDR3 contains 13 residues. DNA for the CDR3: TGTGCCAGCTCGCGACAGGCTAACTATGGCTACACCTTC. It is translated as CASSRQANYGYTF.

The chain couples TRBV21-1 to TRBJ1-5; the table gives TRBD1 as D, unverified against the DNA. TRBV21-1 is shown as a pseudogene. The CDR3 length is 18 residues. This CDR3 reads CASSPRTGTRAGNQPQHF. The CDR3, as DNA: TGTGCCAGCAGCCCCCGGACAGGGACCAGGGCGGGCAATCAGCCCCAGCATTTT.

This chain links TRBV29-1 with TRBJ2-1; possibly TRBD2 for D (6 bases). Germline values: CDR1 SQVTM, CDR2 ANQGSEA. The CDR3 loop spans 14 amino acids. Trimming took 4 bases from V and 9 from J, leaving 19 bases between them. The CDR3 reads CSVAPGLPFGEQFF. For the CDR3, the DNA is TGCAGCGTTGCCCCGGGACTCCCGTTTGGTGAGCAGTTCTTC.

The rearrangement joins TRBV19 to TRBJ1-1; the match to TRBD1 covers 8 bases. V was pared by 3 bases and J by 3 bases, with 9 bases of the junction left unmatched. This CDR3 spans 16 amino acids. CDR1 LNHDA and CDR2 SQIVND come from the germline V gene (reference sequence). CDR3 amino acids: CASSIWAGGFYTEAFF. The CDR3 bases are TGTGCCAGTAGTATCTGGGCAGGGGGCTTCTACACTGAAGCTTTCTTT.

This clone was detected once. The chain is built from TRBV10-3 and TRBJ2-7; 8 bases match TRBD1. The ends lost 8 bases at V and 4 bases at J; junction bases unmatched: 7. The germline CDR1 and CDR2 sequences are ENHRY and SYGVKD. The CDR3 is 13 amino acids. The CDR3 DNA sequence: TGTGCCATCGGAGGACAGGGCGAGTACGAGCAGTACTTC. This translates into CAIGGQGEYEQYF.

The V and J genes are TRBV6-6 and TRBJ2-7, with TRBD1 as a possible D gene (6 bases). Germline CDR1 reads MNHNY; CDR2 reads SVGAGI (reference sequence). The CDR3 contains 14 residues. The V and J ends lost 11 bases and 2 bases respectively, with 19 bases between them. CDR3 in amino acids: CALGQPEATYEQYF. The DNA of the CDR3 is TGTGCCCTCGGACAGCCCGAGGCCACCTACGAGCAGTACTTC.

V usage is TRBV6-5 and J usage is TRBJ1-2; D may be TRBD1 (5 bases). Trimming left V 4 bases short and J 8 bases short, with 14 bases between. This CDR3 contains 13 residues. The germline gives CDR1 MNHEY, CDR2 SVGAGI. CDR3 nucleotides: TGTGCCAGCAGTTCCCGGGGGGTCAGAGGCTACACCTTC. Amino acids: CASSSRGVRGYTF.

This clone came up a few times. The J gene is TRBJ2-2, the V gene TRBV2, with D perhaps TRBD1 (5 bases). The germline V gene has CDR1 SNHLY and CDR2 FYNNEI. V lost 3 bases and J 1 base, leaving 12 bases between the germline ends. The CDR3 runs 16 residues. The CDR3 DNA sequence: TGTGCCAGCAGTGAGCAAGGGGCTGTGAACACCGGGGAGCTGTTTTTT. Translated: CASSEQGAVNTGELFF.

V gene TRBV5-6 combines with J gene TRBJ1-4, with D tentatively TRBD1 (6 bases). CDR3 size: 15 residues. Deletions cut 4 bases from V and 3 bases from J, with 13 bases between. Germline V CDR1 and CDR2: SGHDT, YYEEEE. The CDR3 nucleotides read TGTGCCAGCAGCGGGTGGACAGACCCTAATGAAAAACTGTTTTTT. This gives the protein CASSGWTDPNEKLFF.

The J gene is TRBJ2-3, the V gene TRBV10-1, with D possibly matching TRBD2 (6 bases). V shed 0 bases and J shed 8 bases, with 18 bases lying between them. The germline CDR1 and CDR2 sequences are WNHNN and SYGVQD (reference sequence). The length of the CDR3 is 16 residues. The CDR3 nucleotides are TGCGCCAGCAGTGAGTCGGGGACTTTTTTTTTACCTACGCAGTATTTT. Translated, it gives CASSESGTFFLPTQYF.

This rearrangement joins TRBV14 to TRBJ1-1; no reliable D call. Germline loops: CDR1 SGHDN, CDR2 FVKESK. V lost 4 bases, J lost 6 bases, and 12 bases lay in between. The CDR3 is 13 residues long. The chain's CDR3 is CASSLHRSAEAFF. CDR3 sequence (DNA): TGTGCCAGCAGCCTTCATCGGAGCGCTGAAGCTTTCTTT.

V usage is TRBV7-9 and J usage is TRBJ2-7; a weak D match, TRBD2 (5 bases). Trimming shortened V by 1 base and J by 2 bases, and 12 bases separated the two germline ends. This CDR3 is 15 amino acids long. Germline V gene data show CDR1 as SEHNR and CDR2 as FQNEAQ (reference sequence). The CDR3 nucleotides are TGTGCCAGCAGCTTAGGATGGCGGGCGCCCTACGAGCAGTACTTC. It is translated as CASSLGWRAPYEQYF. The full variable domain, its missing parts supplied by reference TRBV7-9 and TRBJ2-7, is DTGVSQNPRHKITKRGQNVTFRCDPISEHNRLYWYRQTLGQGPEFLTYFQNEAQLEKSRLLSDRFSAERPKGSFSTLEIQRTEQGDSAMYLCASSLGWRAPYEQYFGPGTRLTVT.

The CDR3 DNA is TGTGCCAGCAGCTTTGGACAGCTGAACACTGAAGCTTTCTTT. Its translation: CASSFGQLNTEAFF. The V and J genes are TRBV5-6 and TRBJ1-1; D perhaps matches TRBD1 (6 bases). V lost 2 bases to trimming and J lost 0 bases, with 8 bases between them. Looked up from germline, CDR1 is SGHDT and CDR2 is YYEEEE. This CDR3 comprises 14 residues. The full variable domain, its missing parts supplied by reference TRBV5-6 and TRBJ1-1, is DAGVTQSPTHLIKTRGQQVTLRCSPKSGHDTVSWYQQALGQGPQFIFQYYEEEERQRGNFPDRFSGHQFPNYSSELNVNALLLGDSALYLCASSFGQLNTEAFFGQGTRLTVV.

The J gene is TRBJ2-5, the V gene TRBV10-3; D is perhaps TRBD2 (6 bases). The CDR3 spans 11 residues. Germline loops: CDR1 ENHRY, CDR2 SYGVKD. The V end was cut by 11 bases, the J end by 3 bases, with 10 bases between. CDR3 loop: CASGVEETQYF. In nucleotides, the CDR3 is TGTGCCTCGGGAGTAGAAGAGACCCAGTACTTC.

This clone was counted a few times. The CDR3 spells CASSWDIGEKLFF. CDR3 nucleotide sequence: TGCGCCAGCAGCTGGGACATCGGGGAAAAACTGTTTTTT. The chain links TRBV5-1 to TRBJ1-4, with a possible D match to TRBD1 (6 bases). Germline lookup yields CDR1 SGHRS and CDR2 YFSETQ. This CDR3 is built from 13 residues. Trimming took 3 bases from V and 8 from J, leaving 11 bases between them.

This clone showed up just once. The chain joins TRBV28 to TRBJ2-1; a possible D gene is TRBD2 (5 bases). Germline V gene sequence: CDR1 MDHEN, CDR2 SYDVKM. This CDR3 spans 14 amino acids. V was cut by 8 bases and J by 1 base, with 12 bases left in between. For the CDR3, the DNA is TGTGCCAGCGAGAGGGCCTTTTCCTACAATGAGCAGTTCTTC. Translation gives CASERAFSYNEQFF. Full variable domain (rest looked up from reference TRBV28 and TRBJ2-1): DVKVTQSSRYLVKRTGEKVFLECVQDMDHENMFWYRQDPGLGLRLIYFSYDVKMKEKGDIPEGYSVSREKKERFSLILESASTNQTSMYLCASERAFSYNEQFFGPGTRLTVL.

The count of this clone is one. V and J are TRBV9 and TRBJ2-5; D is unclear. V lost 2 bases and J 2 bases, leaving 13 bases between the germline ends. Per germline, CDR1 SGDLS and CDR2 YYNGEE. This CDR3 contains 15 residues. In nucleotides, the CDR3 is TGTGCCAGCAGCGTCTCAGCGAGCTTACAAGAGACCCAGTACTTC. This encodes CASSVSASLQETQYF.

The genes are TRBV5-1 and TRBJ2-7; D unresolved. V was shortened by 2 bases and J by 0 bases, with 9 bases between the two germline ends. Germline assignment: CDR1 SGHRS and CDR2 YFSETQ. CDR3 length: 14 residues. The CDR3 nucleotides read TGCGCCAGCAGCTTTCCAGAGAGCTCCTACGAGCAGTACTTC. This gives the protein CASSFPESSYEQYF. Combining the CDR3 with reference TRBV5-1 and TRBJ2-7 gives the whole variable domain KAGVTQTPRYLIKTRGQQVTLSCSPISGHRSVSWYQQTPGQGLQFLFEYFSETQRNKGNFPGRFSGRQFSNSRSEMNVSTLELGDSALYLCASSFPESSYEQYFGPGTRLTVT.

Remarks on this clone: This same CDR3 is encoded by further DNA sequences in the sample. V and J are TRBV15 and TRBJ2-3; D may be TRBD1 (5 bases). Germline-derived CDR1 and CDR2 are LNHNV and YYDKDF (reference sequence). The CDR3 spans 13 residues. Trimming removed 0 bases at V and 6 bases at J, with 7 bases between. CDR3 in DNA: TGTGCCACCAGCAGAGATCCAGGGGATACGCAGTATTTT. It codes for CATSRDPGDTQYF.

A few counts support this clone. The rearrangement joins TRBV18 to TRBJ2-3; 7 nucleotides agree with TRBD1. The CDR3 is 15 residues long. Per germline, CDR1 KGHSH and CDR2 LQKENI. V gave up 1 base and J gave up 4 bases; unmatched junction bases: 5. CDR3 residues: CASSPQGANSDTQYF. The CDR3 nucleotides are TGTGCCAGCTCACCACAGGGGGCGAATTCAGATACGCAGTATTTT.

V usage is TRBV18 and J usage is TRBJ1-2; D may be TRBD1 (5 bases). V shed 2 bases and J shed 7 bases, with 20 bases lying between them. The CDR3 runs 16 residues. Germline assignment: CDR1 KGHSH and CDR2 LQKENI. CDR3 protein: CASSPSLQGGERGYTF. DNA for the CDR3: TGTGCCAGCTCACCAAGCCTGCAGGGAGGGGAGCGTGGCTACACCTTC.

The chain's CDR3 is CASSLAAIRYEQYF. The CDR3 bases are TGTGCCAGCAGCTTAGCCGCGATCCGCTACGAGCAGTACTTC. V gene TRBV7-9 combines with J gene TRBJ2-7; D remains unclear. The CDR3 length is 14 residues. Trimming stripped 0 bases from V and 3 bases from J, with 9 bases between. In germline, CDR1 is SEHNR, CDR2 FQNEAQ (reference sequence).

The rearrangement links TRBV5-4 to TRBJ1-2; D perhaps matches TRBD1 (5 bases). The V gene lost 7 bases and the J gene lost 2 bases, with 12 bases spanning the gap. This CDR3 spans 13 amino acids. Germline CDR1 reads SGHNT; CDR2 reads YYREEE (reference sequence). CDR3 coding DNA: TGTGCCAGCCAGGGCTATCAGAACTATGGCTACACCTTC. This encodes CASQGYQNYGYTF. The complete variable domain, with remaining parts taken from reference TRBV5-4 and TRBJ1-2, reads ETGVTQSPTHLIKTRGQQVTLRCSSQSGHNTVSWYQQALGQGPQFIFQYYREEENGRGNFPPRFSGLQFPNYSSELNVNALELDDSALYLCASQGYQNYGYTFGSGTRLTVV.

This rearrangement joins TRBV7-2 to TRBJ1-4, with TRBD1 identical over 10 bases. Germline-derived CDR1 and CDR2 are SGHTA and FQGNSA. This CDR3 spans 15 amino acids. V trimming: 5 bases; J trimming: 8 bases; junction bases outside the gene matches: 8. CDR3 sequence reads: CASSPGGTGVEKLFF. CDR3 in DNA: TGTGCCAGCAGCCCCGGGGGGACAGGGGTCGAAAAACTGTTTTTT.

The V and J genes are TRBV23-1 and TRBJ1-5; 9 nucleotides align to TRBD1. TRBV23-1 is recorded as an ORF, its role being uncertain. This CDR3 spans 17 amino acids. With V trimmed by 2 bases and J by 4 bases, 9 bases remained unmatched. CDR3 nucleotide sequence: TGCGCCAGCAGTCAACCTAAGACAGGGGGGGGAAATCAGCCCCAGCATTTT. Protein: CASSQPKTGGGNQPQHF.